Included here is one T cell receptor (beta chain) sequence, with context. This receptor's antigen is unknown. Base quality data are lacking; no much larger clone is found one base away. The time point label on this specimen signifies: sample from adult after SARS-CoV-2 infection, after symptom onset. Two convalescent COVID-19 patients, sampled after symptom onset from adults with prior SARS-CoV-2 infection, were also TCR-sequenced for comparison. This sample was included in a study of T cell responses to AZD1222 COVID-19 vaccine listed by TCRdb under 2021. Background for the entire study: A total of over 230 trial participants underwent TCR sequencing, of whom 207 received two doses of AZD1222 and some 25 received two doses of the MenACWY control vaccine. Trial participants were enrolled by age into subgroups of 18-55, 56-69 and 70-plus years, and approximately 150, 30 and 60 TCR-sequenced participants, respectively, were included in these subgroups. Findings and caveats that apply to the study as a whole: Because no day 14 peak-response samples were available, the repertoires could be characterized only after the peak T cell response. Conclusions about previously exposed vaccinees are limited because only 6 or 7 AZD1222 recipients were SARS-CoV-2 seropositive at baseline. Vaccine-associated CD4 TCRs spanned the whole spike protein, with dominant responses in regions 160-218 and 743-854. In the small 56-69-year group, the increase in depth fell short of significance, most likely because of low power. Epitopes outside the regions mutated in the B.1.351 and B.1.1.7 variants were reportedly recognized by nearly half of the unique spike-specific TCRs. Most participants were white British and females outnumbered males, and the authors suggested that clonal diversity may have been underestimated. After two AZD1222 doses, both the breadth and the depth of spike-specific TCRs were significantly higher than at day 0 and than in MenACWY recipients.

The CDR3 regions of human TCRbeta chains were analyzed by immunosequencing. The study's processing was this. Repertoire TCRs were matched against a reference library of SARS-CoV-2-specific TCRs generated with the MIRA antigen-specificity platform. Breadth was defined as the fraction of unique TCRs that were SARS-CoV-2-associated, and depth was defined as the fraction of total T cells that were SARS-CoV-2-associated. Using the MIRA data, each spike-specific TCR was assigned both to the spike region to which the TCR was reactive and to a CD4 or CD8 class. Log10-transformed breadth and depth values were compared by one-way ANOVA with Sidak's multiple comparisons tests. In its TCRdb copy, this immuneACCESS table keeps in-frame sequences only and misses some clones. Where compared with another copy, unresolved V genes explain less than half of these, and the others have no known cause. The DNA was the basis for D and trimming; V, J and clone size are from that table. This sample holds around 140,000 clones; approximately 93% were observed only once. The top ten hold less than 15% of the sample.

The CDR3 runs 17 amino acids, cysteine and phenylalanine included. The entry retains the CDR3 DNA only, 51 bases that are in frame from base 1. The junction carries 24 bases between V and J, which are trimmed by 6 bases and 5 bases respectively. The clonotype originates from an adult who had recovered from COVID-19. The chain links TRBV5-3 with TRBJ1-5; TRBD1 is a possible D gene, resting on 5 matching bases. TRBV5-3 is marked as an open reading frame, function uncertain. The sequences come from peripheral blood, collected after recovery from COVID-19. In nucleotide form, the sequence is TGTGCCAGAACCCTTAGACTTTTTCAGAGGGACGATCAGCCCCAGCATTTT. This encodes CARTLRLFQRDDQPQHF.